This TCR beta chain was recorded in a study of T-cell reconstitution after alpha-beta-depleted transplantation in children. Study conclusions and caveats: From surviving recipient T cells and thymic progenitors came the high day-60 TCRbeta diversity observed in some patients. T-cell numbers and diversity one year post-transplant derived largely from freshly generated T cells.

Preparing the TCRbeta library involved the use of unique molecular identifiers. TCRdb processed the PCR reads anew with MiXCR; each CDR3 protein has one entry. Altogether a few hundred thousand distinct CDR3 sequences are present, 27% being singletons, with the ten largest covering just over 35%. Worth noting for this clonotype: Its cognate antigen is unknown.

The junction had 7 bases not matched to a gene; V was cut back by 10 bases and J by 7 bases. The CDR3 totals 14 residues. CDR1 is ENHRY and CDR2 is SYGVKD in the germline V gene. The source was PBMCs, collected before TCRalphabeta/CD19-depleted stem cell transplant. The receptor's source is a boy in the first two years of life with Wiskott-Aldrich syndrome, due to receive a stem cell transplant. V is TRBV10-3 and J is TRBJ2-2, with TRBD2 matching over 12 bases. The CDR3 coding sequence is TGTGCCACCAACGGACTAGCGGGAAACGGGGAGCTGTTTTTT. Protein product: CATNGLAGNGELFF.